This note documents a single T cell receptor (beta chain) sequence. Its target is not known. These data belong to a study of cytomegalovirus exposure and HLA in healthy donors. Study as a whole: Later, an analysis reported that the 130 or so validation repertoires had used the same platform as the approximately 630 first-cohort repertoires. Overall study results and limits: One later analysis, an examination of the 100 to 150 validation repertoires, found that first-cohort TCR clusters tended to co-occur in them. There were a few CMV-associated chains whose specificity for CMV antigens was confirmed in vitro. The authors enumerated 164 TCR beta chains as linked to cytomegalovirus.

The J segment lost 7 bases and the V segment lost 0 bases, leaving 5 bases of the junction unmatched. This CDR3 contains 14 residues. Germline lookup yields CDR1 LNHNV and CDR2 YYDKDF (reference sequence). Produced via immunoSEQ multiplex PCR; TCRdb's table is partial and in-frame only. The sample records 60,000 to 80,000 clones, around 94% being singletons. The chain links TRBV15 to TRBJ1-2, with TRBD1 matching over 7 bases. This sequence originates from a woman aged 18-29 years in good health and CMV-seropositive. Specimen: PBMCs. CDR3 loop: CATSRDVGGSGYTF. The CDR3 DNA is TGTGCCACCAGCAGAGATGTAGGGGGCTCTGGCTACACCTTC.